Described below is a single T cell receptor beta chain sequence and its context. Its antigen is currently unknown. Assay: immunoSEQ multiplex PCR; the TCRdb copy retains only in-frame clones and omits some. This table holds 50,000 to 70,000 clones, 86% found once. This sample was included in a study of OX40 agonist ivuxolimab in advanced cancers. Study-wide context: Patients got intravenous ivuxolimab at 0.01 to 10 mg/kg every 2 weeks. Enrollees could have had prior anti-PD-1, anti-PD-L1 or anti-CTLA-4 therapy, which 35% to 40% had received. In three patients, partial responses were observed, one with hepatocellular carcinoma and two with cutaneous melanoma. Notes on the study in general: The study found that CD8+ T cells averaged more expanded clones than CD4+.

The CDR3 extends over 14 amino acids. V was trimmed by 4 bases and J by 3 bases, leaving 12 bases between them. Germline CDR1 ENHRY, CDR2 SYGVKD. The chain uses TRBV10-3 and TRBJ2-5; D may be TRBD2 (5 bases). The sequence was collected from an adult with an advanced solid tumor such as melanoma, head and neck, liver or kidney cancer. The sample in question was CD4+ or CD8+ T cells sorted from blood, obtained in a trial of the OX40 agonist ivuxolimab. In DNA, the CDR3 is TGTGCCATCAGTGGGTCCCGAGCGGAAGAGACCCAGTACTTC. Translating gives CAISGSRAEETQYF.